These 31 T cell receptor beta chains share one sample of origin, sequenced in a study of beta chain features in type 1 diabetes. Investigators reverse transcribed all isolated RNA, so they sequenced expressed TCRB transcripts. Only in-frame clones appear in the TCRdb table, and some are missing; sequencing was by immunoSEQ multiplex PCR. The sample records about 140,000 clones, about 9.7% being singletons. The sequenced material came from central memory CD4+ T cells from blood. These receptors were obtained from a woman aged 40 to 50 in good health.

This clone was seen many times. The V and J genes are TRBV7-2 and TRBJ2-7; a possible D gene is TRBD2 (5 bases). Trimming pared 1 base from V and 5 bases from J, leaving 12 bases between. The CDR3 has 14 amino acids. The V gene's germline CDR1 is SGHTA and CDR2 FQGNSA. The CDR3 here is CASSLDAGRDEQYF. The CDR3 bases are TGTGCCAGCAGCTTAGATGCGGGTCGAGACGAGCAGTACTTC.

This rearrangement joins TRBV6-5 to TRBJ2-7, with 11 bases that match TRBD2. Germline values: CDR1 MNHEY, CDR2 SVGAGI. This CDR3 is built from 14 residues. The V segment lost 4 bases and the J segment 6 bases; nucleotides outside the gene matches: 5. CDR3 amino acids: CASSSRLAGTEQYF. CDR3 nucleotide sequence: TGTGCCAGCAGTTCCAGACTAGCGGGGACCGAGCAGTACTTC.

This CDR3 is CASSQAGTDQETQYF. CDR3 bases: TGTGCCAGCAGCCAAGCCGGGACAGACCAAGAGACCCAGTACTTC. V is TRBV2 and J is TRBJ2-5, with 7 nucleotides matching TRBD1. There are 15 residues in the CDR3. The junction had 7 bases not matched to a gene; V was cut back by 6 bases and J by 0 bases. Germline values: CDR1 SNHLY, CDR2 FYNNEI.

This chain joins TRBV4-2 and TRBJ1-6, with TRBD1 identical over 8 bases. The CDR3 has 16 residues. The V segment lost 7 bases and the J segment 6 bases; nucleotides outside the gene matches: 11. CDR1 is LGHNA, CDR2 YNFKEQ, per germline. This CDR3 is CASTLSWDRINSPLHF. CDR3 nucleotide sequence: TGTGCCAGCACTTTAAGCTGGGACAGGATTAATTCACCCCTCCACTTT.

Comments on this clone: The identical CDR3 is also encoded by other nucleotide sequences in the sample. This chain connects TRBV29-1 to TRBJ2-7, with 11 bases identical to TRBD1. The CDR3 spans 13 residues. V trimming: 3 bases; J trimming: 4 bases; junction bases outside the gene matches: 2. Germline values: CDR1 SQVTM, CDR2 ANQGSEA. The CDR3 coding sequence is TGCAGCGTTGAGGGACAGGGGGTGTACGAGCAGTACTTC. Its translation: CSVEGQGVYEQYF.

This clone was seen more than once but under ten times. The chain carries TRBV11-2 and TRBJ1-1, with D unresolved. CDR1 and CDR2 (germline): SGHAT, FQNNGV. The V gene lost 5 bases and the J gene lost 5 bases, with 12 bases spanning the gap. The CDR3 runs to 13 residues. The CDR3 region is CASSPPSLTEAFF. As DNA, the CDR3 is TGTGCCAGCAGCCCCCCTAGTTTAACTGAAGCTTTCTTT. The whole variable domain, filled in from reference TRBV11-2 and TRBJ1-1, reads EAGVAQSPRYKIIEKRQSVAFWCNPISGHATLYWYQQILGQGPKLLIQFQNNGVVDDSQLPKDRFSAERLKGVDSTLKIQPAKLEDSAVYLCASSPPSLTEAFFGQGTRLTVV.

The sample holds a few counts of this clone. Here the CDR3 reads CASSPEGGSNQPQHF. CDR3 coding DNA: TGCGCCAGCAGCCCGGAGGGGGGGAGCAATCAGCCCCAGCATTTT. The V gene is TRBV5-1, the J gene TRBJ1-5; maybe TRBD1 (6 bases). Germline-derived CDR1 and CDR2 are SGHRS and YFSETQ. The CDR3 is made up of 15 amino acids. V gave up 4 bases and J gave up 1 base, with 12 bases separating them.

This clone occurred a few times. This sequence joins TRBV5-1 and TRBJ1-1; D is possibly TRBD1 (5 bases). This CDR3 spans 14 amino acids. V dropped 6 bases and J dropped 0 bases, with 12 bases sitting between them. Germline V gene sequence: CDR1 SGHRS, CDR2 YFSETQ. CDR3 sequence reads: CASTATAMNTEAFF. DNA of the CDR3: TGCGCCAGCACTGCGACAGCCATGAACACTGAAGCTTTCTTT.

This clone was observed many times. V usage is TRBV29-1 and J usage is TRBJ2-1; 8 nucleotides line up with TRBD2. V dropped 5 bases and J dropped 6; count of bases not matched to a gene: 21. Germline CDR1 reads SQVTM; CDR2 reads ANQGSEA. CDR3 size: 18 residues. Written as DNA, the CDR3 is TGCAGCGTTTGGGGGGCGGCTAGCGGGCTGACGTCAAGCAATGAGCAGTTCTTC. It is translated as CSVWGAASGLTSSNEQFF.

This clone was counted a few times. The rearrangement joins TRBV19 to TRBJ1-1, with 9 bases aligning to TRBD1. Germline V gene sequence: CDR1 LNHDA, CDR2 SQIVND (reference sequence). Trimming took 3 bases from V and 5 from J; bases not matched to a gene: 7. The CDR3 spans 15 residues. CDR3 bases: TGTGCCAGTAGTATGGAGGGACAGGGCGAAACTGAAGCTTTCTTT. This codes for CASSMEGQGETEAFF.

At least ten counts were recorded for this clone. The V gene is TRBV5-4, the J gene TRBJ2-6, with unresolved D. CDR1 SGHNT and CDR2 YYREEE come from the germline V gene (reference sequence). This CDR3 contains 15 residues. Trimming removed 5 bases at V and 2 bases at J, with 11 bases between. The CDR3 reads CASSLQSPGANVLTF. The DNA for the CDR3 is TGTGCCAGCAGTCTCCAAAGCCCTGGGGCCAACGTCCTGACTTTC.

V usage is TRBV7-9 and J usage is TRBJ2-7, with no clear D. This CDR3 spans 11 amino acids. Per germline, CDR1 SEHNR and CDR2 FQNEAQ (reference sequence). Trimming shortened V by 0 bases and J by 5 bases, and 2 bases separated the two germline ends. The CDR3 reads CASSLADEQYF. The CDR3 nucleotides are TGTGCCAGCAGCTTAGCCGACGAGCAGTACTTC.

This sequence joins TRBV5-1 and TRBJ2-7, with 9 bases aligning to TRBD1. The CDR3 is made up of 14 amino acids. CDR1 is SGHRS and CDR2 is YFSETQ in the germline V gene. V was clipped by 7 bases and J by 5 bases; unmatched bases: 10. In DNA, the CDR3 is TGCGCCAGCTCGACCGGGACAGGGACAAACGAGCAGTACTTC. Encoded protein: CASSTGTGTNEQYF.

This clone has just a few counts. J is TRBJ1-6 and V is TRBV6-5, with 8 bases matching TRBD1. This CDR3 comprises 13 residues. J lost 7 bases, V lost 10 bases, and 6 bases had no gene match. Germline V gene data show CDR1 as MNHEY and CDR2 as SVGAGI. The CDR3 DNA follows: TGTGCCACTAACGGACAGGGAAATTCACCCCTCCACTTT. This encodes CATNGQGNSPLHF.

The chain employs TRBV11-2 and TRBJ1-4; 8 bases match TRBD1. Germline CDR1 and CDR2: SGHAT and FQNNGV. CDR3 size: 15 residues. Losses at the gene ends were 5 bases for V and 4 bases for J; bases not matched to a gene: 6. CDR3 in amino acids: CASSPRTGNNEKLFF. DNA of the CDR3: TGTGCCAGCAGCCCCCGGACAGGGAATAATGAAAAACTGTTTTTT.

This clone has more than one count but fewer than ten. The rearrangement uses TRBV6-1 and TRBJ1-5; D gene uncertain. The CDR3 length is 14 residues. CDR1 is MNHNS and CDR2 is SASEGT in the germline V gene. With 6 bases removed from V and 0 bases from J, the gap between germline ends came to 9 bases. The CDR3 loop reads CASRPPGSNQPQHF. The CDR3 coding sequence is TGTGCCAGCAGACCCCCGGGTAGCAATCAGCCCCAGCATTTT.

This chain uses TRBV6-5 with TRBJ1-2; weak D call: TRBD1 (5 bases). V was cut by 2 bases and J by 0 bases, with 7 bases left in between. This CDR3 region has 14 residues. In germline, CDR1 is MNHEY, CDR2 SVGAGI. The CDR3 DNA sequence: TGTGCCAGCAGTTACGGGGGGACTAACTATGGCTACACCTTC. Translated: CASSYGGTNYGYTF.

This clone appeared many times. As DNA, the CDR3 is TGTGCCAGCGGTTGGACTAGCGGCTCCTACGAGCAGTACTTC. Residues: CASGWTSGSYEQYF. The rearrangement uses TRBV7-2 and TRBJ2-7; TRBD2 matches 10 bases. The CDR3 loop spans 14 amino acids. V was clipped by 8 bases and J by 0 bases; unmatched bases: 4. Germline CDR1 and CDR2: SGHTA and FQGNSA.

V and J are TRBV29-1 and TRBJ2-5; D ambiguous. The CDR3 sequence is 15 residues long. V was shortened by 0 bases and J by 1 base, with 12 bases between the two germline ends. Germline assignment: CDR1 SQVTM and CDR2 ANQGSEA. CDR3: CSVEDATLGQETQYF. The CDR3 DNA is TGCAGCGTTGAAGATGCGACACTCGGCCAAGAGACCCAGTACTTC.

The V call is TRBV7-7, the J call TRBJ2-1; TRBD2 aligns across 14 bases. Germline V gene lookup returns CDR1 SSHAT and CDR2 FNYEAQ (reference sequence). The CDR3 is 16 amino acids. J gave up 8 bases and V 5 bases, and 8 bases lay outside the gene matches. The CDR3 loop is CASSPTGTSGGYEQFF. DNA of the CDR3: TGTGCCAGCAGCCCCACCGGGACTAGCGGGGGTTATGAGCAGTTCTTC. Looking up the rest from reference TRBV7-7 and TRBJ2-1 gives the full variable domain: GAGVSQSPRYKVTKRGQDVTLRCDPISSHATLYWYQQALGQGPEFLTYFNYEAQPDKSGLPSDRFSAERPEGSISTLTIQRTEQRDSAMYRCASSPTGTSGGYEQFFGPGTRLTVL.

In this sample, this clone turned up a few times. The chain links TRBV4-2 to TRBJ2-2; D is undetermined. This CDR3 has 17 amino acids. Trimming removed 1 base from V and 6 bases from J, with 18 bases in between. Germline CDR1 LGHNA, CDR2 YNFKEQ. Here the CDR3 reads CASSQVISFLEAGELFF. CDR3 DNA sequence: TGTGCCAGCAGCCAAGTTATATCGTTCCTTGAGGCCGGGGAGCTGTTTTTT.

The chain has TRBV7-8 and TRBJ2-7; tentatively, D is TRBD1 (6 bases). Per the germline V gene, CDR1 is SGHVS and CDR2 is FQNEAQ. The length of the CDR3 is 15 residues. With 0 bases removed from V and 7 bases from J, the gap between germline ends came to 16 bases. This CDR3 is CASSLAINRAGEQYF. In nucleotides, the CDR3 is TGTGCCAGCAGCTTAGCGATAAACAGGGCGGGTGAGCAGTACTTC.

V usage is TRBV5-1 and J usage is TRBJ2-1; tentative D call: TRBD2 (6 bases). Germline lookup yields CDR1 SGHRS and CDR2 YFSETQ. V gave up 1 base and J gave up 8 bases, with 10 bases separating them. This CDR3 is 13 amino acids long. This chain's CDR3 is CASSLWDLDEQFF. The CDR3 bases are TGCGCCAGCAGCTTGTGGGACTTAGATGAGCAGTTCTTC.

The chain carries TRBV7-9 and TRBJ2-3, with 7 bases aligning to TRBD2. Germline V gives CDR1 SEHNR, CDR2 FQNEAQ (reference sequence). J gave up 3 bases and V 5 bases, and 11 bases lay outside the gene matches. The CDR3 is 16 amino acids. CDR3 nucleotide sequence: TGTGCCAGCAGCCTACCCTTCGCCGGGGGGACAGATACGCAGTATTTT. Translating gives CASSLPFAGGTDTQYF.

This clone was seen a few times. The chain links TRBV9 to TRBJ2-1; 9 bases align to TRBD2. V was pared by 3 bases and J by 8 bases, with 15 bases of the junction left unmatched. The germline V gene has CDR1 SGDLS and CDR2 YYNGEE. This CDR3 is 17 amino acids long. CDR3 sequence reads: CASSALAGPIGVHEQFF. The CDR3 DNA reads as TGTGCCAGCAGCGCTCTAGCGGGGCCTATTGGAGTTCATGAGCAGTTCTTC.

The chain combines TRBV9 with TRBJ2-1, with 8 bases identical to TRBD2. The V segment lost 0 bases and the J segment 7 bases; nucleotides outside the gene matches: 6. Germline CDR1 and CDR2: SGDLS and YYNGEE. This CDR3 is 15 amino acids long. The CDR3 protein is CASSVGAGGGNEQFF. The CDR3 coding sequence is TGTGCCAGCAGCGTAGGCGCGGGGGGTGGGAATGAGCAGTTCTTC.

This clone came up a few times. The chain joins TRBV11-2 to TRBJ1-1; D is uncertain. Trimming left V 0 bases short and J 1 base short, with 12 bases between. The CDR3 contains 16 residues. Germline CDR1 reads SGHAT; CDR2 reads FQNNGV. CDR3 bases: TGTGCCAGCAGCTTAGATCAAGGAGGGCCGAACACTGAAGCTTTCTTT. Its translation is CASSLDQGGPNTEAFF. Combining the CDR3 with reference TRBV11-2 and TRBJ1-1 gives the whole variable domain EAGVAQSPRYKIIEKRQSVAFWCNPISGHATLYWYQQILGQGPKLLIQFQNNGVVDDSQLPKDRFSAERLKGVDSTLKIQPAKLEDSAVYLCASSLDQGGPNTEAFFGQGTRLTVV.

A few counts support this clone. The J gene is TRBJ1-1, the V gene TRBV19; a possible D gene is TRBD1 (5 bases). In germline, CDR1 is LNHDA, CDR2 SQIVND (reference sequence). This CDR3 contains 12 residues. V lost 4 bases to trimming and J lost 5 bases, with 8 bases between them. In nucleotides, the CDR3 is TGTGCCAGTAGTAGGGGGGTGACTGAAGCTTTCTTT. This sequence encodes CASSRGVTEAFF.

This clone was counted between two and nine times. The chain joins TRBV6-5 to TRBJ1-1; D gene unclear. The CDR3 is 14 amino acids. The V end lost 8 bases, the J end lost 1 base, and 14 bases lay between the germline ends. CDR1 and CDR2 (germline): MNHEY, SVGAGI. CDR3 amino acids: CASSSSNKNTEAFF. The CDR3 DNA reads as TGTGCCAGCTCGTCCAGTAATAAGAACACTGAAGCTTTCTTT.

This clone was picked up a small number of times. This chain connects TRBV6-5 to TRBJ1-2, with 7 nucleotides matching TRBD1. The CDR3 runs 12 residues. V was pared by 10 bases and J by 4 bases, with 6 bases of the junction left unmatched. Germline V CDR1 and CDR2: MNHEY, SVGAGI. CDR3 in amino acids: CAIRQGGYGYTF. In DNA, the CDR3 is TGTGCCATTCGACAGGGAGGCTATGGCTACACCTTC.

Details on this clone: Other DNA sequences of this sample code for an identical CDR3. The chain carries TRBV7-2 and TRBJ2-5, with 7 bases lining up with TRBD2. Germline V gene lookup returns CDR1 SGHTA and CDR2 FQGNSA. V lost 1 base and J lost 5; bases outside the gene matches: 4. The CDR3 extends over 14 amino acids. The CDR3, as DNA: TGTGCCAGCAGCTTAGGGGGGGGGAGGGAGACCCAGTACTTC. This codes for CASSLGGGRETQYF.